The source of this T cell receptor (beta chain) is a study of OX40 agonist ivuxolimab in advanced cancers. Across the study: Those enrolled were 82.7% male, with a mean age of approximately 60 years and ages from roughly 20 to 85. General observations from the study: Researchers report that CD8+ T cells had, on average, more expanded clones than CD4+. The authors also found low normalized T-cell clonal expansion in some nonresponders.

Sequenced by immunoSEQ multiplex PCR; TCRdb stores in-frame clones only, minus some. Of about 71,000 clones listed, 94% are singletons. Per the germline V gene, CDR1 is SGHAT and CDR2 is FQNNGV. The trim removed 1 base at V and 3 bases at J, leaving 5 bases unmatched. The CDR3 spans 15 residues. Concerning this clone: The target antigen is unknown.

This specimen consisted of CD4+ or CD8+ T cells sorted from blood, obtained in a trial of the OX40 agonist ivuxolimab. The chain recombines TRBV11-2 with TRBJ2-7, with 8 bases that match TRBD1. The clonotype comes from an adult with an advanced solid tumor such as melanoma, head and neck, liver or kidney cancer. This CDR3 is CASSLGQGANYEQYF. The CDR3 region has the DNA TGTGCCAGCAGCTTAGGGCAGGGGGCAAACTACGAGCAGTACTTC.